This T cell receptor beta chain was recorded in a study of T cells in localized non-small cell lung cancer. The data were produced by immunoSEQ multiplex PCR, yet TCRdb's version contains in-frame clones alone and is incomplete. The data hold roughly 34,000 clones, with around 84% observed a single time. Study conclusions and caveats: Adjacent lung held a median approximately 57 of the top 100 tumor clones. T cell clonality was highest in uninvolved adjacent lung, above tumor.

With 6 bases removed from V and 3 bases from J, the gap between germline ends came to 12 bases. Germline V gene sequence: CDR1 SNHLY, CDR2 FYNNEI. The CDR3 loop spans 13 amino acids. Of note for this clone: The antigen remains undetermined.

V gene TRBV2 combines with J gene TRBJ2-7; the D is unclear. The clonotype originates from a male donor older than 55 with stage II squamous cell lung carcinoma. The sequencing here drew on peripheral blood, taken before any cancer treatment. This CDR3 reads CASSSRTVYEQYF. As DNA, the CDR3 is TGTGCCAGCAGCTCCCGTACAGTCTACGAGCAGTACTTC. Looking up the rest from reference TRBV2 and TRBJ2-7 gives the full variable domain: EPEVTQTPSHQVTQMGQEVILRCVPISNHLYFYWYRQILGQKVEFLVSFYNNEISEKSEIFDDQFSVERPDGSNFTLKIRSTKLEDSAMYFCASSSRTVYEQYFGPGTRLTVT.